These T cell receptor beta chains were read from a single sample in a study of Ad26.COV2.S vaccination and SARS-CoV-2 variants. Data came from immunoSEQ multiplex PCR; TCRdb stores just in-frame clones and leaves some out. The sample has 450,000 to 550,000 clones, approximately 92% seen once. Material: peripheral blood, obtained in a trial of Ad26.COV2.S vaccine versus placebo. The source is a person between 18 and 60 years old who received the Ad26.COV2.S COVID-19 vaccine or a placebo. CDR3s include the opening cysteine and the closing phenylalanine or tryptophan. A D gene is named only where the DNA matches it firmly. Size tells how often a clone was seen (once, few, many) or the class of an expanded clone, and some rows leave it out.

v_gene	d_gene	abundance	j_gene	CDR3nt	CDR3aa
TRBV25-1	TRBD1	once	TRBJ1-2	TGTGCCAGCGGATGGACAGGGGGCGACTATGGCTACACCTTC	CASGWTGGDYGYTF
TRBV5-6	-	-	TRBJ2-1	TGTGCCAGCAGCTTGGGGATCGGGTCGGATTACAATGAGCAGTTCTTC	CASSLGIGSDYNEQFF
TRBV6-6	-	-	TRBJ1-3	TGTGCCAGCAGGCAGCCGGACAGCGACTCTGGAAACACCATATATTTT	CASRQPDSDSGNTIYF
TRBV5-1	-	-	TRBJ2-7	TGCGCCAGCGGGTCCGGGATGGGATTGTACGAGCAGTACTTC	CASGSGMGLYEQYF
TRBV19	TRBD2	-	TRBJ2-3	TGTGCCAGTAGGGGGACTACTAGCACAGATACGCAGTATTTT	CASRGTTSTDTQYF
TRBV2	TRBD1	-	TRBJ1-6	TGTGCCAGCAGACCCAGCGAGGGGGCGGGTTCACCCCTCCACTTT	CASRPSEGAGSPLHF
TRBV20-1	-	-	TRBJ2-1	TGCAGTGCTAGGGTGGTGGATGAGCAGTTCTTC	CSARVVDEQFF
TRBV13	-	-	TRBJ1-1	TGTGCCAGCAGCTTGGCCGACAGGCATGAAGCTTTCTTT	CASSLADRHEAFF
TRBV5-1	TRBD1	-	TRBJ2-7	TGCGCCAGCAGCTTGAGACAGGGAGCTTGGTACGAGCAGTACTTC	CASSLRQGAWYEQYF
TRBV6-1	-	once	TRBJ2-7	TGTGCCAGCAGTGAAAATGTGGAGGAGCAGTACTTC	CASSENVEEQYF
TRBV1	-	once	TRBJ2-1	TGCACCAGCAGCCAGGGACTAGCGGGAGATCCCGAGGAGTTCTTC	CTSSQGLAGDPEEFF
TRBV7-2	-	once	TRBJ2-2	TGTGCCAGCAGCTTACGTTACGGGGAGCTGTTTTTT	CASSLRYGELFF
TRBV7-3	TRBD2	-	TRBJ2-3	TGTGCCAGCAGCCAACTAGCGGGGAGGGCAGATACGCAGTATTTT	CASSQLAGRADTQYF
TRBV2	TRBD2	-	TRBJ2-3	TGTGCCAGCAGCATCTTCGATAGCGGGAGTGGGGTGGATACGCAGTATTTT	CASSIFDSGSGVDTQYF
TRBV7-3	-	-	TRBJ2-3	TGTGCCAGCAGCTTAAATTGGCGAGATACGCAGTATTTT	CASSLNWRDTQYF
TRBV15	-	-	TRBJ2-7	TGTGCCACCAGCAGAGATCCCATAGGGGACCCCTACGAGCAGTACTTC	CATSRDPIGDPYEQYF
TRBV7-2	-	-	TRBJ2-1	TGTGCCAGCAGACCTCCGGGACTGTACCTTAATGAGCAGTTCTTC	CASRPPGLYLNEQFF
TRBV25-1	TRBD2	-	TRBJ2-3	TGTGCCAGCAGTGTCCAGCGGGAGGTCACAGATACGCAGTATTTT	CASSVQREVTDTQYF
TRBV10-3	TRBD2	-	TRBJ2-2	TGTGCCATCAGGGCTAGCGGGAGTTACGGCGGGGAGCTGTTTTTT	CAIRASGSYGGELFF
TRBV30	TRBD2	-	TRBJ2-1	TGTGCCTGGAGTCCAGGACTAGCGGGGGGACATGAGCAGTTCTTC	CAWSPGLAGGHEQFF
TRBV30	-	-	TRBJ2-2	TGTGCCTGGAGTGTACGCCGGACAGAACACACCGGGGAGCTGTTTTTT	CAWSVRRTEHTGELFF
TRBV15	-	once	TRBJ1-2	TGTGCCACCAGCAGAGGGGGTGAGGGCTGGGGCTACACCTTC	CATSRGGEGWGYTF
TRBV6-6	-	-	TRBJ1-2	TGTGCCAGCAGTTACCCCGTATACTATGGCTACACCTTC	CASSYPVYYGYTF
TRBV3-1/TRBV3-2	TRBD1	few	TRBJ2-2	TGTGCCAGCAGGCAGGGGGCTGGGACCGGGGAGCTGTTTTTT	CASRQGAGTGELFF
TRBV5-1	-	-	TRBJ1-1	TGCGCCAGCAGCCCCCCGTCGGGACCGATGAACACTGAAGCTTTCTTT	CASSPPSGPMNTEAFF
TRBV28	-	-	TRBJ2-3	TGTGCCAGCAGTTTGCAGCTTTCCCCCCCCCAGGACAGCGGTACGCAGTATTTT	CASSLQLSPPQDSGTQYF
TRBV18	-	-	TRBJ1-2	TGTGCCAGCTCACCCGGACCGAGTCCTAACTATGGCTACACCTTC	CASSPGPSPNYGYTF
TRBV6-2/TRBV6-3	TRBD2	-	TRBJ2-1	TGTGCCAGCAGTTCCCCCGGGACTAGCGGGGCAAGCTCCTACAATGAGCAGTTCTTC	CASSSPGTSGASSYNEQFF
TRBV19	-	-	TRBJ2-4	TGTGCCAGTAGTCTCGGGACCGCAGAAAACATTCAGTACTTC	CASSLGTAENIQYF
TRBV5-4	-	-	TRBJ2-1	TGTGCCAGCAGCTTGGCCCCGGCGGCGGTTTACAATGAGCAGTTCTTC	CASSLAPAAVYNEQFF
TRBV7-2	-	-	TRBJ1-2	TGTGCCAGCAGCTCCCCCGGGAGAGAAGGCTACACCTTC	CASSSPGREGYTF
TRBV12-3/TRBV12-4	-	-	TRBJ2-7	TGTGCCAGCGGTGGGGGAGAGCAGTACTTC	CASGGGEQYF
TRBV7-9	-	-	TRBJ2-7	TGTGCCAGCAGCTCGAGGGCAGGGGACACCTACGAGCAGTACTTC	CASSSRAGDTYEQYF
TRBV7-2	-	-	TRBJ1-1	TGTGCCAGCAGCTCCAACTCCGGAGCAGCTTTCTTT	CASSSNSGAAFF
TRBV7-2	-	-	TRBJ2-1	TGTGCCAGCAGCTTTCCCGGGCTAGAGCAGTTCTTC	CASSFPGLEQFF
TRBV4-3	-	-	TRBJ1-2	TGCGCCAGCAGCCAAGATAGGGGGGAGTGGGAGGGCTACACCTTC	CASSQDRGEWEGYTF
TRBV11-3	-	-	TRBJ1-2	TGTGCCAGCAGCTTAGGTGGGGCGCACTATGGCTACACCTTC	CASSLGGAHYGYTF
TRBV30	-	-	TRBJ1-5	TGTGCCTGGGCCACGGGTAACAATCAGCCCCAGCATTTT	CAWATGNNQPQHF